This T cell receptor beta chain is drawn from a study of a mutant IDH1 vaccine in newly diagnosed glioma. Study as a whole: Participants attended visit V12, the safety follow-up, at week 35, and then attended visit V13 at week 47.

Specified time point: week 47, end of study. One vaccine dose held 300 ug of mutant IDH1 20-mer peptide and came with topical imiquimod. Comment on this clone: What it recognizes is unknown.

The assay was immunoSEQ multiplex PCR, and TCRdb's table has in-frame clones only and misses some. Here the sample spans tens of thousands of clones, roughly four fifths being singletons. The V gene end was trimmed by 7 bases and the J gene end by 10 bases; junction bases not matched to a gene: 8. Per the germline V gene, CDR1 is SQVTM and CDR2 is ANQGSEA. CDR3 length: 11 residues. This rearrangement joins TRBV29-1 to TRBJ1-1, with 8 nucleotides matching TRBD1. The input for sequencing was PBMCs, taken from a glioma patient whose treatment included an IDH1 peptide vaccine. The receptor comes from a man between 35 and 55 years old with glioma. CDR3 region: CSGLQGGGAFF. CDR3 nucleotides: TGCAGCGGTCTACAGGGGGGGGGAGCTTTCTTT. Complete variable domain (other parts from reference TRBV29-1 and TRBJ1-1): SAVISQKPSRDICQRGTSLTIQCQVDSQVTMMFWYRQQPGQSLTLIATANQGSEATYESGFVIDKFPISRPNLTFSTLTVSNMSPEDSSIYLCSGLQGGGAFFGQGTRLTVV.